This TCR beta chain is drawn from a study of blood T cell repertoires in COVID-19. Study-wide context: COVID-19 samples collected from the United States, Italy and Spain covered acute and convalescent phases.

Assay used: immunoSEQ multiplex PCR; TCRdb lists only in-frame clones, some missing. The sample lists 70,000 to 95,000 clones, approximately 92% occurring once. The V end was cut by 1 base, the J end by 0 bases, with 7 bases between. The germline gives CDR1 MNHEY, CDR2 SMNVEV (reference sequence). This CDR3 comprises 15 residues. This TCR was recovered from an older woman with active COVID-19. This sequence joins TRBV27 and TRBJ1-5; D remains ambiguous. The sequencing sample was made of peripheral blood. The CDR3 reads CASSLWPVSNQPQHF. The DNA for the CDR3 is TGTGCCAGCAGTTTATGGCCCGTTAGCAATCAGCCCCAGCATTTT.